These 3 T cell receptor beta chains were sequenced from one sample in a study of T-cell reconstitution after alpha-beta-depleted transplantation in children. During its preparation, the TCRbeta library received unique molecular identifiers. Each CDR3 protein is one row after TCRdb ran MiXCR on the PCR reads. The data hold hundreds of thousands of distinct CDR3 sequences, with approximately 15% observed a single time. The sample was PBMCs, mostly from graft donor cells, taken 360 days after TCRalphabeta/CD19-depleted stem cell transplant. The receptors shown here come from a male patient aged 5 to 17 who had a stem cell transplant for acute lymphoblastic leukemia, so the T cells may come from the graft donor.

This rearrangement joins TRBV4-1 to TRBJ2-5; D not resolved. The CDR3 loop spans 14 amino acids. From germline, CDR1 is MGHRA and CDR2 YSYEKL. V gave up 1 base and J gave up 1 base, with 7 bases separating them. CDR3: CASSQVSIQETQYF. CDR3 in DNA: TGCGCCAGCAGCCAAGTTTCCATCCAAGAGACCCAGTACTTC.

Here the CDR3 reads CSVGGGPGTVGNQPQHF. The CDR3 DNA reads as TGCAGCGTCGGGGGGGGGCCCGGGACCGTGGGCAATCAGCCCCAGCATTTT. This chain connects TRBV29-1 to TRBJ1-5; perhaps TRBD1 as D (6 bases). Germline CDR1 is SQVTM and CDR2 is ANQGSEA. This CDR3 comprises 17 residues. Trimming left V 6 bases short and J 2 bases short, with 23 bases between. Looking up the rest from reference TRBV29-1 and TRBJ1-5 gives the full variable domain: SAVISQKPSRDICQRGTSLTIQCQVDSQVTMMFWYRQQPGQSLTLIATANQGSEATYESGFVIDKFPISRPNLTFSTLTVSNMSPEDSSIYLCSVGGGPGTVGNQPQHFGDGTRLSIL.

The rearrangement links TRBV25-1 to TRBJ2-7, with no clear D. V was shortened by 6 bases and J by 7 bases, with 16 bases between the two germline ends. CDR3 size: 13 residues. Per the germline V gene, CDR1 is MGHDK and CDR2 is SYGVNS. The CDR3 loop reads CASRSGPLGEQYF. The CDR3 region has the DNA TGTGCCAGCAGGTCAGGCCCCCTTGGTGAGCAGTACTTC.